These T cell receptor beta chains were read from a single sample in a study of blood T cell repertoires in COVID-19. Assay: immunoSEQ multiplex PCR; the TCRdb copy retains only in-frame clones and omits some. The sample yields 200,000 to 250,000 clones, 83% seen once. Sequenced sample: peripheral blood. The receptors come from a human donor in a cohort sampled during active COVID-19. CDR3s include the opening cysteine and the closing phenylalanine or tryptophan. A D gene is named only where the DNA matches it firmly. The size of a clone is reported for some rows only, either as once, few or many, or as a class for expanded clones.

size	V	J	D	CDR3	DNA
-	TRBV28	TRBJ1-4	-	CASRTPGSGNEKLFF	TGTGCCAGCAGAACCCCCGGGAGCGGTAATGAAAAACTGTTTTTT
-	TRBV15	TRBJ2-7	TRBD1	CATSRGRGLYEQYF	TGTGCCACCAGCAGAGGCAGGGGGCTCTACGAGCAGTACTTC
once	TRBV4-1	TRBJ1-4	TRBD1	CASSQTGSEKLFF	TGCGCCAGCAGCCAGACAGGGAGTGAAAAACTGTTTTTT
-	TRBV7-8	TRBJ2-7	-	CASSSQPRGEQYF	TGTGCCAGCAGCTCCCAACCCAGGGGCGAGCAGTACTTC
-	TRBV28	TRBJ1-2	-	CASSYGQNYGYTF	TGTGCCAGCAGCTACGGACAGAACTATGGCTACACCTTC
-	TRBV6-2/TRBV6-3	TRBJ1-2	TRBD1	CASSYPETGGRHGYTF	TGTGCCAGCAGTTACCCCGAGACAGGGGGCAGACACGGCTACACCTTC
few	TRBV7-9	TRBJ2-3	TRBD1	CASSRRGQGKMDTQYF	TGTGCCAGCAGCCGCCGGGGACAGGGTAAAATGGATACGCAGTATTTT
-	TRBV5-6	TRBJ2-3	-	CASSFDGGPGTDTQYF	TGTGCCAGCAGCTTCGACGGGGGACCTGGCACAGATACGCAGTATTTT
-	TRBV9	TRBJ2-5	TRBD1	CASSGTGGSGETQYF	TGTGCCAGCAGCGGCACAGGGGGCTCGGGGGAGACCCAGTACTTC
-	TRBV10-1	TRBJ2-3	TRBD2	CASSPLAGVADTQYF	TGCGCCAGCAGTCCACTAGCGGGAGTTGCAGATACGCAGTATTTT
-	TRBV10-2	TRBJ2-5	-	CASSEVAPEGAQETQYF	TGCGCCAGCAGTGAGGTGGCCCCGGAGGGCGCACAAGAGACCCAGTACTTC
-	TRBV12-3/TRBV12-4	TRBJ1-1	TRBD1	CASSQTGSTEAFF	TGTGCCAGCAGCCAGACAGGGAGTACTGAAGCTTTCTTT
-	TRBV6-5	TRBJ2-3	-	CASSPDKSTDTQYF	TGTGCCAGCAGCCCCGACAAAAGCACAGATACGCAGTATTTT
-	TRBV7-2	TRBJ2-7	-	CASSLASHYEQYF	TGTGCCAGCAGCTTAGCTTCCCACTACGAGCAGTACTTC
-	TRBV7-9	TRBJ1-6	TRBD1	CASSQGQGGSPLHF	TGTGCCAGCAGCCAGGGACAGGGAGGGTCACCCCTCCACTTT
-	TRBV27	TRBJ2-1	-	CASSFGSGASREFF	-
-	TRBV11-3	TRBJ2-7	TRBD1	CASSSSGTGSEQYF	TGTGCCAGCAGCTCCTCCGGGACAGGAAGCGAGCAGTACTTC
few	TRBV5-6	TRBJ1-1	-	CASRRVNTEAFF	TGTGCCAGCAGACGAGTTAACACTGAAGCTTTCTTT
-	TRBV2	TRBJ2-2	TRBD1	CASTVEGQAGGELFF	TGTGCCAGCACCGTAGAGGGACAGGCAGGCGGGGAGCTGTTTTTT
-	TRBV7-9	TRBJ1-4	-	CASSRIGTPPGEKLFF	TGTGCCAGCAGCCGGATCGGGACTCCTCCGGGTGAAAAACTGTTTTTT
-	TRBV6-1	TRBJ2-1	-	CASSVGDLSSYNEQFF	TGTGCCAGCAGTGTGGGGGACTTGAGCTCCTACAATGAGCAGTTCTTC
-	TRBV5-1	TRBJ1-2	TRBD1	CASSLVGTGDPYGYTF	TGCGCCAGCAGCTTGGTCGGGACAGGGGACCCCTATGGCTACACCTTC
-	TRBV2	TRBJ2-5	TRBD2	CASTGLAGFQETQYF	TGTGCCAGCACCGGACTAGCGGGGTTCCAAGAGACCCAGTACTTC
-	TRBV6-6	TRBJ2-3	TRBD1	CASSYRQGAGTDTQYF	TGTGCCAGCAGTTACAGGCAGGGGGCGGGAACAGATACGCAGTATTTT
-	TRBV5-6	TRBJ1-5	TRBD1	CASSLGQGAGNQPQHF	TGTGCCAGCAGCTTAGGTCAGGGGGCGGGTAATCAGCCCCAGCATTTT
-	TRBV28	TRBJ1-5	-	CASRQGIGQPQHF	TGTGCCAGCAGGCAGGGAATTGGTCAGCCCCAGCATTTT
-	TRBV28	TRBJ2-7	TRBD2	CASSLGAGIYEQYF	TGTGCCAGCAGTTTGGGAGCGGGAATCTACGAGCAGTACTTC
-	TRBV7-9	TRBJ2-7	TRBD1	CASSNRGSSYEQYF	TGTGCCAGCAGCAACAGGGGAAGCTCCTACGAGCAGTACTTC
few	TRBV6-5	TRBJ1-5	-	CASRQGSGNQPQHF	TGTGCCAGCAGGCAGGGGTCCGGCAATCAGCCCCAGCATTTT
-	TRBV6-1	TRBJ1-3	-	CASSEIVIANSGNTIYF	TGTGCCAGCAGTGAAATAGTTATAGCCAACTCTGGAAACACCATATATTTT
-	TRBV6-5	TRBJ1-3	TRBD1	CATYSQGRGGNTIYF	TGTGCCACCTATTCACAGGGGAGAGGTGGAAACACCATATATTTT
-	TRBV6-6	TRBJ1-2	-	CASSPITGISHGYTF	TGTGCCAGCAGTCCAATAACAGGGATTTCACATGGCTACACCTTC
-	TRBV10-3	TRBJ2-3	TRBD2	CAYSSGRETDTQYF	TGTGCCTACTCTAGCGGGAGGGAGACAGATACGCAGTATTTT